This is a list of T cell receptor beta chains from one sample in a study of blood T cell repertoires in COVID-19. Libraries were prepared by immunoSEQ multiplex PCR; TCRdb keeps only in-frame clonotypes and omits some of them. The sample yields about 180,000 clones, about 85% seen once. Sequencing used peripheral blood. The receptor source for this set is a woman at least 80 years old with acute or convalescent COVID-19. Both conserved end residues are part of each CDR3. Fields, in order: D gene, J gene, clone size, V gene, CDR3 protein, CDR3 DNA. A D gene is named only where the DNA matches it firmly. The listing skips clone size in some rows; elsewhere it reads once, few, many or a size class.

TRBD2	TRBJ2-3	few	TRBV3-1/TRBV3-2	CASSHSPSGTQYF	TGTGCCAGCAGCCACAGCCCTAGCGGCACGCAGTATTTT
NA	TRBJ2-4	NA	TRBV4-3	CASSQDLGQGRNIQYF	TGCGCCAGCAGCCAAGATCTAGGCCAGGGGCGAAACATTCAGTACTTC
NA	TRBJ2-7	NA	TRBV7-2	CASSLGRQSYEQYF	TGTGCCAGCAGCTTAGGCAGGCAGTCCTACGAGCAGTACTTC
NA	TRBJ2-3	NA	TRBV10-1	CASSDRGTLAGDTQYF	TGCGCCAGCAGCGACAGAGGGACTCTCGCCGGAGATACGCAGTATTTT
NA	TRBJ2-2	NA	TRBV21-1	CASSSRARKAGANTGELFF	TGTGCCAGCAGCTCTCGGGCTCGGAAAGCGGGGGCGAACACCGGGGAGCTGTTTTTT
NA	TRBJ1-6	NA	TRBV7-2	CASSLVQANSPLHF	TGTGCCAGCAGCTTAGTACAGGCCAATTCACCCCTCCACTTT
NA	TRBJ1-2	NA	TRBV29-1	CSVEEGIYGYTF	TGCAGCGTTGAGGAGGGTATCTATGGCTACACCTTC
NA	TRBJ1-1	once	TRBV19	CASSIGSDTTSNTEAFF	TGTGCCAGTAGTATCGGGTCAGATACTACCTCGAACACTGAAGCTTTCTTT
TRBD1	TRBJ2-7	NA	TRBV3-1/TRBV3-2	CASSQPRTGGFHEQYF	TGTGCCAGCAGCCAACCCCGGACAGGGGGCTTCCACGAGCAGTACTTC
NA	TRBJ2-5	NA	TRBV29-1	CSATVVRETQYF	TGCAGCGCCACAGTGGTACGGGAGACCCAGTACTTC
NA	TRBJ1-5	NA	TRBV6-2/TRBV6-3	CASSWARDQPQHF	TGTGCCAGCAGTTGGGCCAGGGATCAGCCCCAGCATTTT
TRBD2	TRBJ2-5	few	TRBV25-1	CASTTLAGVGETQYF	TGTGCCAGCACCACCTTAGCGGGAGTCGGAGAGACCCAGTACTTC
NA	TRBJ2-1	few	TRBV10-2	CASSERRDNEQFF	TGCGCCAGCAGTGAGAGGAGAGACAATGAGCAGTTCTTC
NA	TRBJ2-3	NA	TRBV20-1	CSAQRTDTQYF	TGCAGTGCCCAGCGGACAGATACGCAGTATTTT
TRBD1	TRBJ1-4	NA	TRBV19	CASIEGQGAGKLFF	TGTGCCAGTATTGAGGGCCAGGGGGCAGGAAAACTGTTTTTT
NA	TRBJ1-4	NA	TRBV5-4	CASSYDSPNEKLFF	TGTGCCAGCAGCTATGACAGTCCTAATGAAAAACTGTTTTTT
NA	TRBJ1-2	NA	TRBV15	CATSRARDSRQGYTF	TGTGCCACCAGCAGAGCGCGAGACAGTCGCCAGGGCTACACCTTC
NA	TRBJ1-1	NA	TRBV12-3/TRBV12-4	CASSLGQYAEAFF	TGTGCCAGCAGTTTAGGACAGTACGCTGAAGCTTTCTTT
TRBD2	TRBJ2-3	NA	TRBV6-6	CASSPAAGGRTDTQYF	TGTGCCAGCAGCCCCGCGGCGGGGGGGCGCACAGATACGCAGTATTTT
NA	TRBJ2-1	NA	TRBV3-1/TRBV3-2	CASSLALVALNEQFF	TGTGCCAGCAGCCTCGCCCTAGTAGCACTCAATGAGCAGTTCTTC
NA	TRBJ1-5	NA	TRBV29-1	CSVVISGRGQPQHF	TGCAGCGTTGTAATATCAGGGAGGGGGCAGCCCCAGCATTTT
NA	TRBJ1-3	NA	TRBV7-2	CASSLAGARRGNTIYF	TGTGCCAGCAGCTTAGCAGGGGCCCGTCGGGGAAACACCATATATTTT
TRBD1	TRBJ1-1	NA	TRBV30	CAWSTRTGVTEAFF	TGTGCCTGGAGTACGAGGACAGGGGTTACTGAAGCTTTCTTT
TRBD2	TRBJ2-1	NA	TRBV10-3	CATTRAGADNEQFF	TGTGCCACGACTAGAGCGGGGGCCGACAATGAGCAGTTCTTC
TRBD2	TRBJ2-3	NA	TRBV6-5	CASSYSSGGAPDTQYF	TGTGCCAGCAGTTACTCTAGCGGGGGGGCCCCAGATACGCAGTATTTT
TRBD2	TRBJ2-2	NA	TRBV4-1	CASSRGEGTNTGELFF	TGCGCCAGCAGCCGGGGGGAGGGGACGAACACCGGGGAGCTGTTTTTT
TRBD1	TRBJ1-1	NA	TRBV6-5	CASSSFGQGASTEAFF	TGTGCCAGCAGTTCCTTCGGACAGGGGGCTAGCACTGAAGCTTTCTTT
TRBD2	TRBJ2-5	NA	TRBV7-3	CASSVSGSETQYF	TGTGCCAGCAGCGTTAGCGGGAGTGAGACCCAGTACTTC
NA	TRBJ2-2	NA	TRBV2	CASSARGIWTGELFF	TGTGCCAGCAGTGCTCGAGGGATTTGGACCGGGGAGCTGTTTTTT
NA	TRBJ2-2	few	TRBV19	CASSIGGANTGELFF	TGTGCCAGTAGTATAGGCGGGGCGAACACCGGGGAGCTGTTTTTT
TRBD1	TRBJ1-1	NA	TRBV6-5	CASSYSGTVNTEAFF	TGTGCCAGCAGTTACTCAGGGACAGTGAACACTGAAGCTTTCTTT
NA	TRBJ1-3	NA	TRBV20-1	CSASVGGSGNTIYF	TGCAGTGCTAGTGTAGGGGGATCTGGAAACACCATATATTTT
NA	TRBJ1-3	NA	TRBV6-6	CASSYRTANSGNTIYF	TGTGCCAGCAGTTACAGGACAGCGAACTCTGGAAACACCATATATTTT
TRBD2	TRBJ2-3	NA	TRBV3-1/TRBV3-2	CASSQGLAGTDTQYF	TGTGCCAGCAGCCAAGGTCTAGCGGGGACAGATACGCAGTATTTT
NA	TRBJ2-7	NA	TRBV27	CASSTPRDSYEQYF	TGTGCCAGCAGTACGCCCCGGGACTCCTACGAGCAGTACTTC
TRBD1	TRBJ1-1	NA	TRBV10-3	CATQALRGQGEAFF	TGTGCCACCCAAGCCCTAAGGGGGCAGGGTGAAGCTTTCTTT
NA	TRBJ1-2	NA	TRBV6-5	CASSYSITRTPKGYTF	TGTGCCAGCAGTTACTCGATAACTCGTACTCCGAAGGGCTACACCTTC
TRBD1	TRBJ1-2	NA	TRBV7-9	CASSARQGSYYGYTF	TGTGCCAGCAGCGCTCGACAGGGCTCCTACTATGGCTACACCTTC
NA	TRBJ2-5	NA	TRBV15	CATSRVGAAETQYF	TGTGCCACCAGCAGAGTGGGGGCCGCGGAGACCCAGTACTTC